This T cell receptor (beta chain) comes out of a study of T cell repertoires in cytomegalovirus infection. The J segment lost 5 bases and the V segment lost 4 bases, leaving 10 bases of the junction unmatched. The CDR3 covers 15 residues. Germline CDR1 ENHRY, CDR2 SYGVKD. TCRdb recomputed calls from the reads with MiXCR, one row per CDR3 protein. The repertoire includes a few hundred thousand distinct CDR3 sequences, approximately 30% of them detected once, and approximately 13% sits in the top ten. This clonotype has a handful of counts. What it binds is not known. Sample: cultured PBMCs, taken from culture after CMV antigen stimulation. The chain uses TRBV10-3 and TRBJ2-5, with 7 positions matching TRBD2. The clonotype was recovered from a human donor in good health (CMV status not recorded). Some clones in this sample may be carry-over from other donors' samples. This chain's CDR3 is CAISGGSGTRETQYF. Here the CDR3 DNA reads TGTGCCATCAGTGGTGGAAGCGGGACCCGGGAGACCCAGTACTTC.